This TCR beta chain originates from a study of cytomegalovirus exposure and HLA in healthy donors. Findings and limits, study-wide: The authors later linked a missense DCLRE1C variant to TCR beta V- and J-gene trimming.

Trimming shortened V by 6 bases and J by 8 bases, and 23 bases separated the two germline ends. In germline, CDR1 is SNHLY, CDR2 FYNNEI. The CDR3 contains 16 residues. Comments on this clone: Its antigen is unidentified.

PCR used 60 Vbeta primers and 13 Jbeta primers. Sequencing was performed with immunoSEQ multiplex PCR; in TCRdb, only in-frame clones are kept and a portion is missing. The sample consists of around 140,000 clones, roughly 80% of them appearing once. This sequence originates from a male donor in good health and CMV-seronegative. The sample was PBMCs. The chain is built from TRBV2 and TRBJ1-3, with D maybe TRBD1 (5 bases). Here the CDR3 DNA reads TGTGCCAGCAGGGACCCTCTTAGGACATCTCGAGACACCATATATTTT. Protein product: CASRDPLRTSRDTIYF.